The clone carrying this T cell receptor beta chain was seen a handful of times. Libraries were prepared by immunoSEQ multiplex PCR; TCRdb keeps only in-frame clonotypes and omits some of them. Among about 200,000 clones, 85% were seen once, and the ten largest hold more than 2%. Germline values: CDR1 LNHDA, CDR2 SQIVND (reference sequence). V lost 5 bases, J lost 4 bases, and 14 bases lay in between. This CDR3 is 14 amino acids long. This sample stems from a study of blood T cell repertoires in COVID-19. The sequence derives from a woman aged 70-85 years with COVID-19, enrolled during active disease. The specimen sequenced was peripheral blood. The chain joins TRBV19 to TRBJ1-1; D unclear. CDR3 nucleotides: TGTGCCAGTAGTGCGAGAGGAATGAGCACTGAAGCTTTCTTT. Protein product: CASSARGMSTEAFF.